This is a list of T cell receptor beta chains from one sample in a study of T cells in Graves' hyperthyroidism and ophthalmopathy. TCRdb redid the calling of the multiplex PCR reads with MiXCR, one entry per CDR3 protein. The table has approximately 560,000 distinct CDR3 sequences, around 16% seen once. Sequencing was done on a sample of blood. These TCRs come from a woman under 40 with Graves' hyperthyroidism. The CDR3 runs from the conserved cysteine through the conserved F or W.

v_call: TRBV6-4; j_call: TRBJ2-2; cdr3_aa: CASSPGPDTGELFF
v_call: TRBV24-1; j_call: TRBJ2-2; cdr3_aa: CATNRIATGELFF
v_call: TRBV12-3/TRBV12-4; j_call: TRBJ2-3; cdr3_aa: CASSSSVDTQYF
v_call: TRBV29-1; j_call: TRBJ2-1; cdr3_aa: CSAHSGVYDEQFF
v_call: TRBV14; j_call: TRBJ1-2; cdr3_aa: CASSHGQNYGYTF
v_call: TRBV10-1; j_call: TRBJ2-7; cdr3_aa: CASSDRGFHEQYF
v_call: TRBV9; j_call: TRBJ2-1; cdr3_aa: CASNGATDLNDEQFF
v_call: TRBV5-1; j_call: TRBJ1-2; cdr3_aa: CASSAVRLRASLEGYTF
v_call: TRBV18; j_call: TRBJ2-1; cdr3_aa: CASSPPYYLNNEQFF
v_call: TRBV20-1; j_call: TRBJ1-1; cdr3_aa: CSARDRPTEAFF
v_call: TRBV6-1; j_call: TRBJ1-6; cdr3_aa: CASSERPLTTGGRSPLHF
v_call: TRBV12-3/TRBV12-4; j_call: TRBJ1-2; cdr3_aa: CASSLDWDSYGYTF
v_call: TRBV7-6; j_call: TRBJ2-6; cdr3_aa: CASSFARSGANVLTF
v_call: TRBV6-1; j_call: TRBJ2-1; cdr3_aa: CASSYPSGSSFEQFF
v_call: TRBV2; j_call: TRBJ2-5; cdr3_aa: CASSAGGRTQYF
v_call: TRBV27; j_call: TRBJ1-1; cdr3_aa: CASSLFGERWDTEAFF
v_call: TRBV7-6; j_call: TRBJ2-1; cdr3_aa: CASSYTSDDNEQFF
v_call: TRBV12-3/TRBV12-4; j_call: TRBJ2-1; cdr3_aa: CASGRDRGWNEQFF
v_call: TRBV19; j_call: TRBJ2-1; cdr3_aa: CASSPSAPSWSYNEQFF
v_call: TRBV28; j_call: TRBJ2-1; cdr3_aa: CASSFWGTYNEQFF
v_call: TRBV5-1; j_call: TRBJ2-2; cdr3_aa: CASRAGVAAGELFF
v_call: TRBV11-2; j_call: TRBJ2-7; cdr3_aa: CASSQTSSYYEQYF
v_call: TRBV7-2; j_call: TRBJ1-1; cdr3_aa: CASSLGGIAMNTEAFF
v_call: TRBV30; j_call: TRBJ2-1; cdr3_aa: CAWAGLSTYNEQFF
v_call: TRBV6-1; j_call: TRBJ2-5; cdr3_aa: CASSYAGLAGVETQYF
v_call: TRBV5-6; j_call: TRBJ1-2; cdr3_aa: CASSEFLRGRDMFGYTF
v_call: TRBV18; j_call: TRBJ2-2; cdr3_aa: CASSPFLTNTGELFF